The 13 T cell receptor beta chains given below trace back to one sample, sequenced in a study of T-cell reconstitution after alpha-beta-depleted transplantation in children. Library preparation (for TCRbeta) was performed with unique molecular identifiers. TCRdb reprocessed the PCR reads with MiXCR, giving one entry per CDR3 protein. This table holds about 230,000 distinct CDR3 sequences, about 11% found once. The source material was PBMCs from the stem cell graft donor, sampled from the stem cell graft. The receptors were sampled from a human donor who donated a stem cell graft to a child with acute lymphoblastic leukemia.

The chain uses TRBV27 and TRBJ2-7; D not resolved. Germline V gene sequence: CDR1 MNHEY, CDR2 SMNVEV (reference sequence). Trimming took 6 bases from V and 5 from J, leaving 20 bases between them. The CDR3 contains 15 residues. The CDR3 sequence is CASRDRAPRVHEQYF. The CDR3 bases are TGTGCCAGCAGGGACCGGGCCCCGCGCGTCCACGAGCAGTACTTC.

This clonotype was observed a handful of times. The CDR3 loop is CASSGAGDRGNQPQHF. The CDR3 nucleotides are TGTGCCAGTAGTGGCGCCGGGGACCGTGGCAATCAGCCCCAGCATTTT. The chain recombines TRBV19 with TRBJ1-5; tentative D call: TRBD1 (5 bases). V gave up 5 bases and J gave up 2 bases, with 16 bases separating them. There are 16 residues in the CDR3. The germline gives CDR1 LNHDA, CDR2 SQIVND (reference sequence).

This clonotype was counted at least ten times. The chain uses TRBV28 and TRBJ1-5; D unclear. V lost 1 base, J lost 6 bases, and 13 bases lay in between. Looked up from germline, CDR1 is MDHEN and CDR2 is SYDVKM. This CDR3 has 15 amino acids. The CDR3 sequence is CASSLLRDSGQPQHF. DNA for the CDR3: TGTGCCAGCAGTTTATTGCGGGATTCGGGTCAGCCCCAGCATTTT.

This clonotype was found many times. This chain uses TRBV18 with TRBJ1-4; TRBD1 aligns across 7 bases. V gave up 0 bases and J gave up 7 bases; unmatched junction bases: 5. This CDR3 spans 15 amino acids. In germline, CDR1 is KGHSH, CDR2 LQKENI. The CDR3 loop is CASSPPGQWLEKLFF. DNA of the CDR3: TGTGCCAGCTCACCACCGGGACAGTGGCTTGAAAAACTGTTTTTT.

At least ten counts were recorded for this clonotype. This chain links TRBV18 with TRBJ2-7, with 7 bases fitting TRBD1. CDR1 and CDR2 from the germline V gene are KGHSH and LQKENI. The J segment lost 7 bases and the V segment lost 2 bases, leaving 11 bases of the junction unmatched. The CDR3 runs to 15 residues. In nucleotides, the CDR3 is TGTGCCAGCTCACCATCGGGACAGCCTTCTTGGGAGCAGTACTTC. Translation: CASSPSGQPSWEQYF.

The chain couples TRBV6-5 to TRBJ2-4; TRBD2 agrees at 7 bases. Trimming removed 0 bases from V and 0 bases from J; junction bases left unmatched: 5. This CDR3 contains 17 residues. The germline V gene encodes CDR1 MNHEY and CDR2 SVGAGI. Written as DNA, the CDR3 is TGTGCCAGCAGTTACTCCACTAGCGTAGGAGCCAAAAACATTCAGTACTTC. Residues: CASSYSTSVGAKNIQYF.

This clonotype was observed at least ten times. V and J are TRBV20-1 and TRBJ2-7, with TRBD2 matching 11 bases. CDR1 is DFQATT, CDR2 SNEGSKA, per germline (reference sequence). J gave up 9 bases and V 5 bases, and 9 bases lay outside the gene matches. The CDR3 loop spans 13 amino acids. This CDR3 is CSAFSGGGYLQYF. The CDR3 region has the DNA TGCAGTGCTTTTAGCGGGGGGGGTTACCTGCAGTACTTC.

This clonotype was observed a few times. The chain couples TRBV5-6 to TRBJ2-1, with 8 bases identical to TRBD2. Germline V CDR1 and CDR2: SGHDT, YYEEEE. The CDR3 spans 16 residues. V dropped 7 bases and J dropped 7; count of bases not matched to a gene: 16. The CDR3 bases are TGTGCCAGCCTTCTTCGGACGGGAGGGTTTTCGAATGAGCAGTTCTTC. This sequence encodes CASLLRTGGFSNEQFF.

Comment on this clonotype: A single base separates this from a much larger clone, so it may be a read error. Here the CDR3 reads CASSLKDSYNSPLHF. In nucleotides, the CDR3 is TGTGCCAGCAGCTTAAAGGATTCCTATAATTCACCCCTCCACTTT. The rearrangement links TRBV7-2 to TRBJ1-6; D unclear. Germline V gene sequence: CDR1 SGHTA, CDR2 FQGNSA. This CDR3 is 15 amino acids long. V dropped 2 bases and J dropped 1 base, with 6 bases sitting between them.

This clonotype was counted many times. J is TRBJ1-2 and V is TRBV11-2; 7 bases are shared with TRBD1. Germline CDR1 reads SGHAT; CDR2 reads FQNNGV. V was pared by 2 bases and J by 3 bases, with 3 bases of the junction left unmatched. The CDR3 is 14 amino acids. The CDR3 loop is CASSLRQGYYGYTF. CDR3 DNA: TGTGCCAGCAGCTTACGACAGGGATACTATGGCTACACCTTC.

This clonotype has a count of ten or more. J is TRBJ1-5 and V is TRBV6-5; D remains ambiguous. Germline lookup yields CDR1 MNHEY and CDR2 SVGAGI. V shed 2 bases and J shed 0 bases, with 8 bases lying between them. The CDR3 contains 15 residues. This CDR3 is CASSYRGFSNQPQHF. The CDR3 DNA reads TGTGCCAGCAGTTACAGAGGGTTTAGCAATCAGCCCCAGCATTTT.

The J gene is TRBJ2-1, the V gene TRBV15; TRBD2 might be the D (6 bases). V was shortened by 0 bases and J by 4 bases, with 10 bases between the two germline ends. The CDR3 has 15 amino acids. From germline, CDR1 is LNHNV and CDR2 YYDKDF (reference sequence). In nucleotides, the CDR3 is TGTGCCACCAGCAGAGACGGCGGGGCTTACAATGAGCAGTTCTTC. Amino acid sequence: CATSRDGGAYNEQFF.

The sample holds many counts of this clonotype. The chain recombines TRBV29-1 with TRBJ2-5, with a possible D match to TRBD1 (6 bases). Germline-derived CDR1 and CDR2 are SQVTM and ANQGSEA. Trimming pared 3 bases from V and 2 bases from J, leaving 10 bases between. The CDR3 contains 13 residues. The CDR3 reads CSVDRTDQETQYF. The CDR3 nucleotides are TGCAGCGTTGATCGGACAGATCAAGAGACCCAGTACTTC. Full variable domain (missing parts from reference TRBV29-1 and TRBJ2-5): SAVISQKPSRDICQRGTSLTIQCQVDSQVTMMFWYRQQPGQSLTLIATANQGSEATYESGFVIDKFPISRPNLTFSTLTVSNMSPEDSSIYLCSVDRTDQETQYFGPGTRLLVL.